These 26 T cell receptor beta chains came from one sample sequenced in a study of identical twins. TCRdb fed the 5' RACE reads into MiXCR, producing one record per CDR3 protein. The sample yields hundreds of thousands of distinct CDR3 sequences, 18% seen once. These data were also reused for a study on T cells expressing NK-cell markers.

Sequencing input: PBMCs. These receptors were taken from a woman aged 18 to 35 in good health.

This clonotype was seen more than once but under ten times. For the CDR3, the DNA is TGCGCCAGCAGCCGGACTAGCGCATACCTTAATGAGCAGTTCTTC. Translation: CASSRTSAYLNEQFF. This chain joins TRBV5-1 and TRBJ2-1, with 9 bases matching TRBD2. This CDR3 is built from 15 residues. J lost 7 bases, V lost 4 bases, and 9 bases had no gene match. Germline V CDR1 and CDR2: SGHRS, YFSETQ.

The CDR3, as DNA: TGCAGCGTTGCCCGGAGTGGGAGGGGCACAGATACGCAGTATTTT. Protein product: CSVARSGRGTDTQYF. This sequence joins TRBV29-1 and TRBJ2-3; TRBD2 matches 7 bases. Germline trimming cut 4 bases from V and 1 base from J; bases unmatched to any gene: 8. The CDR3 has 15 residues. The germline gives CDR1 SQVTM, CDR2 ANQGSEA.

The chain uses TRBV4-1 and TRBJ2-1, with D uncertain. Germline-derived CDR1 and CDR2 are MGHRA and YSYEKL. V shed 3 bases and J shed 0 bases, with 15 bases lying between them. The CDR3 has 17 amino acids. CDR3 loop: CASSQFSTTNSYNEQFF. The CDR3 DNA reads TGCGCCAGCAGCCAGTTTTCTACAACCAACTCCTACAATGAGCAGTTCTTC.

The rearrangement links TRBV15 to TRBJ1-3; D remains unclear. Trimming stripped 0 bases from V and 2 bases from J, with 8 bases between. The germline CDR1 and CDR2 sequences are LNHNV and YYDKDF (reference sequence). The CDR3 has 15 residues. The CDR3 protein is CATSRDPTAGNTIYF. CDR3 nucleotides: TGTGCCACCAGCAGAGATCCCACGGCTGGAAACACCATATATTTT.

With respect to this clonotype: Compared with germline, one end of the junction differs, possibly owing to a read error. The rearrangement uses TRBV12-3 or TRBV12-4 and TRBJ2-1, with a weak D call TRBD2 (6 bases). This CDR3 comprises 12 residues. The CDR3 loop is CASSAAGLPRIF. CDR3 coding DNA: TGTGCCAGCAGTGCTGCGGGACTCCCGAGGATCTTC.

This clonotype was found a few times. The gene calls are TRBV7-9 and TRBJ2-7; D possibly matches TRBD1 or TRBD2 (6 bases each). There are 14 residues in the CDR3. From germline, CDR1 is SEHNR and CDR2 FQNEAQ (reference sequence). With 4 bases removed from V and 5 bases from J, the gap between germline ends came to 15 bases. The CDR3 nucleotides are TGTGCCAGCAGCTATAGGGGGGAAACCGACGAGCAGTACTTC. Its protein is CASSYRGETDEQYF.

This clonotype has at least ten counts. V usage is TRBV20-1 and J usage is TRBJ1-3; D is ambiguous. The CDR3 extends over 13 amino acids. V was pared by 5 bases and J by 2 bases, with 10 bases between. The germline V gene has CDR1 DFQATT and CDR2 SNEGSKA (reference sequence). The CDR3 region has the DNA TGCAGTGCTCGGTGGATGCCTGGAAACACCATATATTTT. Protein sequence: CSARWMPGNTIYF.

This clonotype showed up just a few times. V is TRBV10-1 and J is TRBJ2-1; D is perhaps TRBD1 (5 bases). V lost 0 bases and J lost 10, with 13 bases in between. Germline loops: CDR1 WNHNN, CDR2 SYGVQD (reference sequence). The CDR3 is 14 residues long. The CDR3 bases are TGCGCCAGCAGTGAGTCTCCAGGGTTGGAGGAGCAGTTCTTC. Residues: CASSESPGLEEQFF.

The CDR3 bases are TGTACAAGCAAGACTCGCGGGGGGCTCGAGGCTGAGCAGTACTTC. Its protein product is CTSKTRGGLEAEQYF. The gene calls are TRBV6-2 or TRBV6-3 and TRBJ2-7, with TRBD2 identical over 8 bases. This CDR3 region has 15 residues. Germline V gives CDR1 MNHEY, CDR2 SVGEGT.

This rearrangement joins TRBV6-1 to TRBJ1-2; 8 bases fit TRBD1. CDR1 is MNHNS and CDR2 is SASEGT in the germline V gene. This CDR3 region has 14 residues. Trimming took 6 bases from V and 8 from J; bases not matched to a gene: 11. CDR3 protein: CASSLLQGAGGYTF. The CDR3 DNA reads TGTGCCAGCAGCCTTCTCCAGGGGGCCGGAGGCTACACCTTC.

This clonotype was seen a handful of times. CDR3 nucleotide sequence: TGCAGTGCTAGAGGTCCTTCGGGGGCGGGAGTACCCTACGAGCAGTACTTC. Encoded protein: CSARGPSGAGVPYEQYF. The chain combines TRBV20-1 with TRBJ2-7, with D possibly matching TRBD2 (7 bases). V dropped 1 base and J dropped 2 bases, with 21 bases sitting between them. This CDR3 is 17 amino acids long. Germline values: CDR1 DFQATT, CDR2 SNEGSKA (reference sequence).

This clonotype was seen only a few times. J is TRBJ2-3 and V is TRBV18; 7 nucleotides align to TRBD1. CDR3 length equals 16 residues. After removal of 0 bases from V and 4 bases from J, the junction contained 7 bases not matched to a gene. Germline V gene data show CDR1 as KGHSH and CDR2 as LQKENI. The CDR3 coding sequence is TGTGCCAGCTCACCACCTGGCAGGGGGTTTCCAGATACGCAGTATTTT. Translating gives CASSPPGRGFPDTQYF.

The chain links TRBV7-8 to TRBJ2-1; 11 positions agree with TRBD2. This CDR3 is built from 16 residues. Germline V CDR1 and CDR2: SGHVS, FQNEAQ. V was clipped by 5 bases and J by 8 bases; unmatched bases: 11. Written as DNA, the CDR3 is TGTGCCAGCAGCCGTCGGACTAGCGGGTACCGGGATGAGCAGTTCTTC. Residues: CASSRRTSGYRDEQFF.

V gene TRBV7-6 combines with J gene TRBJ2-1; D remains unclear. Germline CDR1 and CDR2: SGHVS and FNYEAQ. There are 13 residues in the CDR3. Trimming took off 5 bases at V and 11 bases at J, with 16 bases between the two ends. Written as DNA, the CDR3 is TGTGCCAGCAGCCACCCGGTTAGGCCAAAGCAGTTCTTC. It is translated as CASSHPVRPKQFF.

The chain uses TRBV2 and TRBJ2-3; TRBD1 matches 10 bases. This CDR3 region has 16 residues. With V trimmed by 4 bases and J by 2 bases, 6 bases remained unmatched. The V gene's germline CDR1 is SNHLY and CDR2 FYNNEI. The CDR3 here is CASSGRDRGITDTQYF. As DNA, the CDR3 is TGTGCCAGCAGTGGGCGGGACAGGGGAATCACAGATACGCAGTATTTT.

This clonotype has more than one count but fewer than ten. The chain uses TRBV7-9 and TRBJ2-3; D may be TRBD2 (5 bases). Trimming removed 7 bases from V and 5 bases from J, with 19 bases in between. CDR1 and CDR2 (germline): SEHNR, FQNEAQ (reference sequence). The CDR3 covers 15 residues. The CDR3 loop reads CASILDYGRGDTQYF. The CDR3 DNA sequence: TGTGCCAGCATCCTAGACTACGGAAGAGGAGATACGCAGTATTTT.

The chain carries TRBV20-1 and TRBJ2-1; the D gene is possibly TRBD2 (6 bases). Germline assignment: CDR1 DFQATT and CDR2 SNEGSKA (reference sequence). Trimming pared 0 bases from V and 6 bases from J, leaving 15 bases between. The CDR3 runs to 15 residues. The CDR3 DNA sequence: TGCAGTGCTAGAGATTTAGGACTAAAGGCCAATGAGCAGTTCTTC. This sequence encodes CSARDLGLKANEQFF.

This clonotype came up a few times. The chain combines TRBV6-2 or TRBV6-3 with TRBJ2-1, with 13 bases matching TRBD2. The ends lost 5 bases at V and 7 bases at J; junction bases unmatched: 11. The CDR3 has 17 residues. CDR1 is MNHEY and CDR2 is SVGEGT in the germline V gene. CDR3 residues: CASSLRTSGREWNEQFF. DNA for the CDR3: TGTGCCAGCAGTCTTCGGACTAGCGGGAGAGAGTGGAATGAGCAGTTCTTC.

The rearrangement links TRBV20-1 to TRBJ1-5; TRBD1 aligns across 7 bases. There are 15 residues in the CDR3. V trimming: 1 base; J trimming: 5 bases; junction bases outside the gene matches: 8. Germline V gene lookup returns CDR1 DFQATT and CDR2 SNEGSKA (reference sequence). The DNA for the CDR3 is TGCAGTGCTAGAGGGTCCCAGGGGGGGGATCAGCCCCAGCATTTT. Translated, it gives CSARGSQGGDQPQHF.

There are a few counts of this clonotype. V and J are TRBV5-6 and TRBJ2-7; 7 bases match TRBD2. The CDR3 totals 16 residues. Trimming removed 3 bases from V and 1 base from J; junction bases left unmatched: 10. Germline assignment: CDR1 SGHDT and CDR2 YYEEEE. The CDR3 DNA follows: TGTGCCAGCAGCTCCGGACCACAGCGGGGATCCTACGAGCAGTACTTC. Its protein is CASSSGPQRGSYEQYF.

In this sample, this clonotype turned up a few times. The J gene is TRBJ2-7, the V gene TRBV4-1; no clear D gene. Germline CDR1 MGHRA, CDR2 YSYEKL. The CDR3 extends over 15 amino acids. V lost 0 bases, J lost 3 bases, and 12 bases lay in between. The CDR3 sequence is CASSQETSVVYEQYF. DNA for the CDR3: TGCGCCAGCAGCCAAGAGACGTCGGTGGTCTACGAGCAGTACTTC.

The chain couples TRBV2 to TRBJ2-7; a weak D match, TRBD1 (7 bases). Trimming pared 2 bases from V and 1 base from J, leaving 12 bases between. Germline V lookup: CDR1 SNHLY, CDR2 FYNNEI. The CDR3 contains 15 residues. The CDR3 region is CASSEQTGRSYEQYF. As DNA, the CDR3 is TGTGCCAGCAGTGAACAGACAGGGAGGTCCTACGAGCAGTACTTC.

This clonotype was picked up one time. This chain joins TRBV6-6 and TRBJ1-6, with D perhaps matching TRBD1 (5 bases). This CDR3 comprises 17 residues. The germline V gene has CDR1 MNHNY and CDR2 SVGAGI (reference sequence). Trimming took 1 base from V and 3 from J, leaving 13 bases between them. The CDR3 DNA follows: TGTGCCAGCAGTTACTGGTTACAGGAGGGCTATAATTCACCCCTCCACTTT. Protein: CASSYWLQEGYNSPLHF.

This clonotype was seen a few times. The rearrangement links TRBV9 to TRBJ2-2; D unresolved. CDR1 and CDR2 from the germline V gene are SGDLS and YYNGEE. This CDR3 region has 16 residues. With 0 bases removed from V and 1 base from J, the gap between germline ends came to 10 bases. The CDR3 nucleotides read TGTGCCAGCAGCGTAGATGTTGGCTGGAACACCGGGGAGCTGTTTTTT. Residues: CASSVDVGWNTGELFF.

This clonotype was counted a few times. The chain employs TRBV10-3 and TRBJ2-7; D uncertain. This CDR3 has 14 amino acids. Germline V gene data show CDR1 as ENHRY and CDR2 as SYGVKD. Trimming shortened V by 5 bases and J by 2 bases, and 13 bases separated the two germline ends. The CDR3 reads CAISFGNMAYEQYF. Here the CDR3 DNA reads TGTGCCATCAGTTTTGGGAATATGGCCTACGAGCAGTACTTC.

The J gene is TRBJ2-5, the V gene TRBV29-1, with a weak D call TRBD2 (6 bases). Trimming took 4 bases from V and 1 from J, leaving 13 bases between them. The V gene's germline CDR1 is SQVTM and CDR2 ANQGSEA. The CDR3 runs 14 residues. CDR3 loop: CSVGFAGPQETQYF. The DNA of the CDR3 is TGCAGCGTTGGATTTGCGGGGCCCCAAGAGACCCAGTACTTC.